A single sample gave rise to the 25 T cell receptor beta chains below, sequenced in a study of cytomegalovirus exposure and HLA in healthy donors (dated by TCRdb to about 2017). The library was prepared using the immunoSEQ multiplex PCR assay. For the multiplex PCR, a mixture combining 60 forward primers for TCR Vbeta segments and 13 reverse primers for TCR Jbeta segments was used. Here the immuneACCESS table is served through TCRdb, limited to in-frame sequences with V and J called. Missing clones are a known gap in these copies; in checked studies unresolved V genes cover under half, and the rest lacks a known reason. For this sample the table gives 110,000 to 150,000 clones, of which around four fifths were detected only once. Approximately 3% of the sample is in the top ten clones. Sample: PBMCs. All receptors come from a male donor in good health and CMV-seronegative.

The CDR3 reads CASSVAFSQNTEAFF. The CDR3 DNA is TGTGCCAGCAGCGTAGCGTTTTCACAGAACACTGAAGCTTTCTTT. This chain links TRBV9 with TRBJ1-1; D is ambiguous. V gave up 0 bases and J gave up 1 base, with 10 bases separating them. The CDR3 consists of 15 residues. CDR1 is SGDLS, CDR2 YYNGEE, per germline.

V usage is TRBV25-1 and J usage is TRBJ1-1; tentatively, D is TRBD1 (6 bases). This CDR3 contains 15 residues. Between the trimmed V and J ends, which lost 6 bases and 1 base, there was a span of 15 bases. CDR1 is MGHDK and CDR2 is SYGVNS in the germline V gene. The CDR3 DNA follows: TGTGCCAGCAGGCCAACCGGGACACCGAACACTGAAGCTTTCTTT. It translates to CASRPTGTPNTEAFF.

The chain joins TRBV18 to TRBJ1-1; 7 bases fit TRBD1. J gave up 1 base and V 4 bases, and 6 bases lay outside the gene matches. The length of the CDR3 is 15 residues. Germline lookup yields CDR1 KGHSH and CDR2 LQKENI. The CDR3 region is CASSRPGQSNTEAFF. In DNA, the CDR3 is TGTGCCAGCTCACGCCCGGGACAGTCGAACACTGAAGCTTTCTTT.

This clone has just a few counts. This sequence joins TRBV4-2 and TRBJ2-1, with TRBD2 matching 8 bases. The CDR3 loop spans 17 amino acids. Looked up from germline, CDR1 is LGHNA and CDR2 is YNFKEQ. Trimming at V came to 0 bases and at J to 4 bases, leaving 8 bases not matched to a gene. The CDR3 coding sequence is TGTGCCAGCAGCCAAGATTCCAGCGGGAGATCGTACAATGAGCAGTTCTTC. It codes for CASSQDSSGRSYNEQFF.

The rearrangement uses TRBV5-1 and TRBJ1-1; 9 nucleotides line up with TRBD1. J gave up 4 bases and V 4 bases, and 8 bases lay outside the gene matches. The CDR3 consists of 15 residues. Germline V gene data show CDR1 as SGHRS and CDR2 as YFSETQ. CDR3 DNA sequence: TGCGCCAGCAGCGAAAGGACAGGGGAGGTCACTGAAGCTTTCTTT. This codes for CASSERTGEVTEAFF.

This chain uses TRBV11-2 with TRBJ1-1; TRBD1 aligns across 7 bases. The germline V gene encodes CDR1 SGHAT and CDR2 FQNNGV. This CDR3 comprises 15 residues. After removal of 4 bases from V and 5 bases from J, the junction contained 10 bases not matched to a gene. CDR3: CASSSGRGRETEAFF. In DNA, the CDR3 is TGTGCCAGCAGCTCGGGAAGGGGGCGCGAGACTGAAGCTTTCTTT.

This clone was detected once. The chain is built from TRBV29-1 and TRBJ2-7, with a weak D call TRBD2 (6 bases). Trimming cost V 2 bases and J 2 bases, with 13 bases left between them. Germline V gives CDR1 SQVTM, CDR2 ANQGSEA. The CDR3 sequence is 14 residues long. CDR3 coding DNA: TGCAGCGTTGAATTGGGGGGACCGACCTACGAGCAGTACTTC. Translating it yields CSVELGGPTYEQYF.

The V call is TRBV6-1, the J call TRBJ1-3; D may be TRBD1 (5 bases). CDR3 length equals 15 residues. The germline gives CDR1 MNHNS, CDR2 SASEGT. Trimming took off 7 bases at V and 0 bases at J, with 13 bases between the two ends. CDR3 coding DNA: TGTGCCAGCATCCAGGGACTACTCTCTGGAAACACCATATATTTT. This gives the protein CASIQGLLSGNTIYF.

The CDR3 region is CSVGPSGSEETQYF. CDR3 DNA sequence: TGCAGCGTTGGTCCTAGCGGGAGCGAGGAGACCCAGTACTTC. The chain links TRBV29-1 to TRBJ2-5; 10 nucleotides agree with TRBD2. Germline V gives CDR1 SQVTM, CDR2 ANQGSEA. CDR3 length equals 14 residues. After removal of 4 bases from V and 5 bases from J, the junction contained 7 bases not matched to a gene.

Points on this clone: The same CDR3 is also encoded by other DNA sequences in this sample. V is TRBV7-2 and J is TRBJ2-7, with D possibly being TRBD1 (6 bases). The CDR3 sequence is 15 residues long. V was cut by 4 bases and J by 3 bases, with 16 bases left in between. The V gene's germline CDR1 is SGHTA and CDR2 FQGNSA. The CDR3 DNA sequence: TGTGCCAGCAGCTCACAAGGACAGCGGCACTACGAGCAGTACTTC. Translation: CASSSQGQRHYEQYF.

Concerning this clone: Other nucleotide sequences in the sample specify the same CDR3. V usage is TRBV5-1 and J usage is TRBJ2-5; no clear D. Trimming stripped 0 bases from V and 3 bases from J, with 6 bases between. Germline V gene sequence: CDR1 SGHRS, CDR2 YFSETQ. The CDR3 covers 13 residues. The DNA of the CDR3 is TGCGCCAGCAGCTTGGGTGGAGAAGAGACCCAGTACTTC. Amino acid sequence: CASSLGGEETQYF. Variable domain in full (rest from reference TRBV5-1 and TRBJ2-5): KAGVTQTPRYLIKTRGQQVTLSCSPISGHRSVSWYQQTPGQGLQFLFEYFSETQRNKGNFPGRFSGRQFSNSRSEMNVSTLELGDSALYLCASSLGGEETQYFGPGTRLLVL.

The rearrangement links TRBV5-1 to TRBJ2-7, with D tentatively TRBD2 (5 bases). With 4 bases removed from V and 2 bases from J, the gap between germline ends came to 10 bases. Per germline, CDR1 SGHRS and CDR2 YFSETQ. This CDR3 spans 13 amino acids. CDR3 DNA sequence: TGCGCCAGCAGCCTTAGCGACACCTACGAGCAGTACTTC. Residues: CASSLSDTYEQYF.

The rearrangement joins TRBV5-4 to TRBJ2-5, with 9 bases matching TRBD1. After removal of 4 bases from V and 6 bases from J, the junction contained 7 bases not matched to a gene. Germline V gene data show CDR1 as SGHNT and CDR2 as YYREEE (reference sequence). CDR3 size: 14 residues. Here the CDR3 DNA reads TGTGCCAGCAGCCGCCGGACAGGGGATAAGACCCAGTACTTC. Translating gives CASSRRTGDKTQYF.

The genes are TRBV2 and TRBJ2-5; 8 bases are shared with TRBD1. Germline values: CDR1 SNHLY, CDR2 FYNNEI. The trim removed 8 bases at V and 1 base at J, leaving 6 bases unmatched. The CDR3 covers 14 residues. The CDR3 DNA is TGTGCCAGCGAGAAGACAGGGGCCCAAGAGACCCAGTACTTC. Its translation: CASEKTGAQETQYF.

The chain recombines TRBV5-1 with TRBJ2-5, with D tentatively TRBD2 (6 bases). Germline V gene data show CDR1 as SGHRS and CDR2 as YFSETQ. Trimming cost V 0 bases and J 5 bases, with 11 bases left between them. CDR3 size: 14 residues. This chain's CDR3 is CASSLGAAGETQYF. The CDR3 nucleotides read TGCGCCAGCAGCTTGGGGGCCGCGGGGGAGACCCAGTACTTC.

The gene calls are TRBV19 and TRBJ1-5, with 10 bases lining up with TRBD1. Germline trimming cut 5 bases from V and 6 bases from J; bases unmatched to any gene: 4. The germline CDR1 and CDR2 sequences are LNHDA and SQIVND (reference sequence). The CDR3 contains 14 residues. As DNA, the CDR3 is TGTGCCAGTAGTGGGGACAGGGGCCCTCAGCCCCAGCATTTT. It specifies CASSGDRGPQPQHF.

This clone was seen more than once but under ten times. V gene TRBV6-1 combines with J gene TRBJ1-2; the match to TRBD1 covers 11 bases. This CDR3 is 14 amino acids long. V shed 4 bases and J 4 bases; nucleotides not matched to a gene: 2. Germline V gives CDR1 MNHNS, CDR2 SASEGT. Here the CDR3 DNA reads TGTGCCAGCAGTGGGGGACAGGGGGGCTATGGCTACACCTTC. Its protein is CASSGGQGGYGYTF.

This clone appeared a few times. This CDR3 reads CASSPRQGKYEKLFF. The CDR3 region has the DNA TGTGCCAGCAGTCCTCGACAGGGCAAATACGAAAAACTGTTTTTT. The chain links TRBV6-6 to TRBJ1-4; 7 bases match TRBD1. In germline, CDR1 is MNHNY, CDR2 SVGAGI (reference sequence). Trimming removed 5 bases from V and 8 bases from J; junction bases left unmatched: 11. The CDR3 consists of 15 residues.

In this sample, this clone turned up once. In nucleotides, the CDR3 is TGCGCCAGCAGCTTGGCGCCGTGGCATTTCTTCTCCTACGAGCAGTACTTC. Its protein product is CASSLAPWHFFSYEQYF. The gene calls are TRBV5-1 and TRBJ2-7; D gene unclear. Germline V gene data show CDR1 as SGHRS and CDR2 as YFSETQ. The V gene lost 0 bases and the J gene lost 0 bases, with 16 bases spanning the gap. CDR3 length equals 17 residues.

The chain couples TRBV9 to TRBJ1-6; 9 bases map to TRBD1. CDR3 length: 15 residues. V lost 0 bases to trimming and J lost 9 bases; unmatched junction nucleotides: 4. Looked up from germline, CDR1 is SGDLS and CDR2 is YYNGEE. Here the CDR3 reads CASSVEGTGSSPLHF. The CDR3 coding sequence is TGTGCCAGCAGCGTAGAAGGGACAGGGAGTTCACCCCTCCACTTT.

V usage is TRBV19 and J usage is TRBJ2-6, with TRBD1 matching over 7 bases. In germline, CDR1 is LNHDA, CDR2 SQIVND (reference sequence). There are 16 residues in the CDR3. V shed 5 bases, J shed 4 bases, and the junction held 8 bases outside the gene matches. The CDR3 here is CASSQVQGTGANVLTF. The CDR3 DNA reads as TGTGCCAGTAGTCAGGTACAGGGGACCGGGGCCAACGTCCTGACTTTC.

The chain combines TRBV11-2 with TRBJ2-5, with D perhaps TRBD2 (5 bases). V lost 6 bases to trimming and J lost 5 bases, with 31 bases between them. There are 19 residues in the CDR3. Germline loops: CDR1 SGHAT, CDR2 FQNNGV. CDR3 DNA: TGTGCCAGCAGTGGTGGGTCGGGAAGATACACCGGCTACGGGGAGACCCAGTACTTC. Protein product: CASSGGSGRYTGYGETQYF.

This clone has only one observation. The chain combines TRBV11-3 with TRBJ2-1; D is unresolved. This CDR3 contains 13 residues. Germline assignment: CDR1 SGHNT and CDR2 YENEEA. Trimming removed 5 bases at V and 6 bases at J, with 11 bases between. The CDR3 loop reads CASSPRFSNEQFF. The CDR3 DNA follows: TGTGCCAGCAGCCCACGGTTCTCCAATGAGCAGTTCTTC.

The chain links TRBV11-2 to TRBJ2-7; 7 bases map to TRBD2. V trimming: 1 base; J trimming: 1 base; junction bases outside the gene matches: 7. CDR3 length equals 16 residues. In germline, CDR1 is SGHAT, CDR2 FQNNGV. The CDR3 nucleotides read TGTGCCAGCAGCTTAGCCCCGACTAGCTCATCCTACGAGCAGTACTTC. Translating gives CASSLAPTSSSYEQYF.

This clone came up a few times. The chain is built from TRBV4-2 and TRBJ2-5; TRBD2 agrees at 10 bases. V shed 4 bases and J 5 bases; nucleotides not matched to a gene: 7. Germline V lookup: CDR1 LGHNA, CDR2 YNFKEQ. The CDR3 is 15 amino acids. CDR3 bases: TGTGCCAGCAGCCCGAAGCGGGAGGGAGGGGAGACCCAGTACTTC. It yields the protein CASSPKREGGETQYF.